Presented here are 23 T cell receptor beta chains from one specimen sequenced in a study of shared clonotypes between healthy human individuals. TCRdb keeps only in-frame clones here, not all; method: immunoSEQ multiplex PCR. This sample has about 2.4 million clones, with over 85% found just once. The specimen sequenced was naive CD4+ T cells from PBMCs. Subset described: CD45RA+ positively selected. The receptors come from a man aged 18 to 30 in good health. Some clones in this sample may be carry-over from other donors' samples.

This chain links TRBV4-2 with TRBJ2-1, with 7 bases that match TRBD2. J lost 10 bases, V lost 0 bases, and 6 bases had no gene match. CDR1 LGHNA and CDR2 YNFKEQ come from the germline V gene. There are 14 residues in the CDR3. The CDR3: CASSQEETSWEQFF. The CDR3 DNA is TGTGCCAGCAGCCAAGAGGAGACTAGCTGGGAGCAGTTCTTC.

The V gene is TRBV28, the J gene TRBJ1-1; TRBD1 matches 7 bases. The germline gives CDR1 MDHEN, CDR2 SYDVKM. V gave up 3 bases and J gave up 4 bases; unmatched junction bases: 8. This CDR3 has 15 residues. The CDR3: CASSFPSSGGTEAFF. In DNA, the CDR3 is TGTGCCAGCAGTTTCCCCTCTTCAGGGGGCACTGAAGCTTTCTTT.

This clone was recorded only once. This chain links TRBV4-2 with TRBJ2-3; 13 nucleotides match TRBD2. Germline CDR1 LGHNA, CDR2 YNFKEQ. The CDR3 sequence is 18 residues long. Losses at the gene ends were 0 bases for V and 5 bases for J; bases not matched to a gene: 8. CDR3 DNA sequence: TGTGCCAGCAGCCAAGATGTGGGACTAGCGGGGCCGGAAGATACGCAGTATTTT. Translated: CASSQDVGLAGPEDTQYF.

The J gene is TRBJ1-2, the V gene TRBV6-4; no firm D call. The CDR3 is made up of 14 amino acids. Germline-derived CDR1 and CDR2 are MRHNA and SNTAGT. The V end was cut by 6 bases, the J end by 0 bases, with 11 bases between. The CDR3 here is CASRPSPSNYGYTF. The DNA for the CDR3 is TGTGCCAGCAGACCCTCACCGTCTAACTATGGCTACACCTTC.

V usage is TRBV5-4 and J usage is TRBJ1-2; D is unclear. V was pared by 4 bases and J by 6 bases, with 16 bases between. Germline V gene sequence: CDR1 SGHNT, CDR2 YYREEE (reference sequence). The CDR3 totals 14 residues. The CDR3 DNA sequence: TGTGCCAGCAGCCCTGACCCCGGCGGGGATGGCTACACCTTC. Residues: CASSPDPGGDGYTF. Full variable domain (remainder filled in from reference TRBV5-4 and TRBJ1-2): ETGVTQSPTHLIKTRGQQVTLRCSSQSGHNTVSWYQQALGQGPQFIFQYYREEENGRGNFPPRFSGLQFPNYSSELNVNALELDDSALYLCASSPDPGGDGYTFGSGTRLTVV.

V is TRBV18 and J is TRBJ2-7, with 13 nucleotides matching TRBD2. Germline V gene lookup returns CDR1 KGHSH and CDR2 LQKENI. The ends lost 5 bases at V and 5 bases at J; junction bases unmatched: 12. The CDR3 is made up of 17 amino acids. This CDR3 reads CASSSTSGRAGGHEQYF. The CDR3 bases are TGTGCCAGCTCATCAACTAGCGGGAGGGCCGGGGGCCACGAGCAGTACTTC.

The chain is built from TRBV7-2 and TRBJ1-4; 7 bases fit TRBD1. From germline, CDR1 is SGHTA and CDR2 FQGNSA. V gave up 6 bases and J gave up 3 bases; unmatched junction bases: 4. The CDR3 totals 14 residues. CDR3 sequence reads: CASRDGTANEKLFF. The CDR3 nucleotides read TGTGCCAGCAGGGACGGGACAGCTAATGAAAAACTGTTTTTT. The full variable domain, in which reference TRBV7-2 and TRBJ1-4 provide the parts outside the CDR3, is GAGVSQSPSNKVTEKGKDVELRCDPISGHTALYWYRQSLGQGLEFLIYFQGNSAPDKSGLPSDRFSAERTGGSVSTLTIQRTQQEDSAVYLCASRDGTANEKLFFGSGTQLSVL.

The chain carries TRBV5-1 and TRBJ1-6, with TRBD1 as a possible D gene (5 bases). The germline gives CDR1 SGHRS, CDR2 YFSETQ. The CDR3 covers 14 residues. V dropped 3 bases and J dropped 10 bases, with 14 bases sitting between them. As DNA, the CDR3 is TGCGCCAGCAGCTCAGGAGGGGTAGAGTCACCCCTCCACTTT. As protein: CASSSGGVESPLHF.

V and J are TRBV7-9 and TRBJ2-1; 11 bases map to TRBD2. V was pared by 6 bases and J by 8 bases, with 6 bases of the junction left unmatched. The CDR3 sequence is 14 residues long. CDR1 SEHNR and CDR2 FQNEAQ come from the germline V gene (reference sequence). The CDR3 DNA reads as TGTGCCAGCAGGGGGACTAGCGGAGTCGATGAGCAGTTCTTC. Its protein is CASRGTSGVDEQFF.

The rearrangement links TRBV28 to TRBJ2-3; the D gene is possibly TRBD2 (7 bases). The CDR3 runs to 16 residues. Germline V lookup: CDR1 MDHEN, CDR2 SYDVKM. V dropped 7 bases and J dropped 3 bases, with 20 bases sitting between them. The chain's CDR3 is CASKKAGQIPTDTQYF. As DNA, the CDR3 is TGTGCCAGCAAAAAAGCGGGACAAATACCAACAGATACGCAGTATTTT.

Comment on this clone: The junction departs from the called germline gene at one end, perhaps through a read error. This sample includes further DNA sequences coding for the same CDR3. This chain connects TRBV6-6 to TRBJ2-5; D might be TRBD1 or TRBD2, each matching 5 bases. Germline values: CDR1 MNHNY, CDR2 SVGAGI (reference sequence). The CDR3 is 13 residues long. The CDR3 sequence is CANSFGTGETQYF. The CDR3 region has the DNA TGCGCCAACAGTTTCGGGACGGGGGAGACCCAGTACTTC.

V is TRBV19 and J is TRBJ2-2, with D tentatively TRBD1 (5 bases). Germline V gives CDR1 LNHDA, CDR2 SQIVND (reference sequence). Trimming pared 6 bases from V and 1 base from J, leaving 15 bases between. This CDR3 has 16 amino acids. The CDR3 DNA is TGTGCCAGTAGCCGATATAGAGGACAGAACACCGGGGAGCTGTTTTTT. This sequence encodes CASSRYRGQNTGELFF.

On this clone: Other DNA sequences from this sample encode an identical CDR3 as well. The V and J genes are TRBV28 and TRBJ2-1, with 11 bases identical to TRBD2. The CDR3 has 16 residues. Germline CDR1 reads MDHEN; CDR2 reads SYDVKM. J lost 1 base, V lost 4 bases, and 3 bases had no gene match. The CDR3 loop reads CASSSRLAGSYNEQFF. The CDR3 DNA reads as TGTGCCAGCAGTTCCAGACTAGCGGGATCCTACAATGAGCAGTTCTTC.

J is TRBJ1-2 and V is TRBV5-1; D might be TRBD1 (6 bases). This CDR3 contains 16 residues. The V gene lost 0 bases and the J gene lost 5 bases, with 17 bases spanning the gap. Per germline, CDR1 SGHRS and CDR2 YFSETQ. CDR3 residues: CASSLGGTTQSYGYTF. CDR3 nucleotide sequence: TGCGCCAGCAGCTTGGGAGGGACAACACAAAGTTATGGCTACACCTTC.

Here the CDR3 DNA reads TGTGCCAGCAGCCAGGGACGGCCCCGGGGCTACACCTTC. Translating it yields CASSQGRPRGYTF. The V call is TRBV5-8, the J call TRBJ1-2; D might be TRBD1 (5 bases). Deletions cut 4 bases from V and 8 bases from J, with 15 bases between. Germline loops: CDR1 SGHTS, CDR2 YDEGEE. CDR3 length: 13 residues.

The J gene is TRBJ1-4, the V gene TRBV2; 7 nucleotides line up with TRBD1. J was trimmed by 8 bases and V by 7 bases; bases with no gene match: 4. The CDR3 sequence is 12 residues long. In germline, CDR1 is SNHLY, CDR2 FYNNEI. In DNA form, the CDR3 reads TGTGCCAGCACGGAACAGGGGGAAAAACTGTTTTTT. Translated: CASTEQGEKLFF.

This clone was counted once. The chain uses TRBV5-6 and TRBJ1-3, with TRBD1 matching 7 bases. Trimming cost V 1 base and J 4 bases; bases outside gene matches: 5. This CDR3 has 15 amino acids. CDR1 SGHDT and CDR2 YYEEEE come from the germline V gene. CDR3 coding DNA: TGTGCCAGCAGCTTGACAGGGGCGCCAGGAAACACCATATATTTT. The encoded protein is CASSLTGAPGNTIYF.

The CDR3 coding sequence is TGTGCCAGCAGCTTAGTAGGGACCGACGCTTCCTACGAGCAGTACTTC. Translation: CASSLVGTDASYEQYF. The chain joins TRBV7-2 to TRBJ2-7; D possibly matches TRBD1 or TRBD2 (5 bases each). The CDR3 sequence is 16 residues long. Trimming shortened V by 1 base and J by 1 base, and 14 bases separated the two germline ends. Germline V lookup: CDR1 SGHTA, CDR2 FQGNSA.

The CDR3, as DNA: TGTGCCAGCAGTGAAGCGACACGGGCTAACTATGGCTACACCTTC. Amino acids: CASSEATRANYGYTF. The chain links TRBV6-1 to TRBJ1-2, with D hard to call. This CDR3 comprises 15 residues. Germline-derived CDR1 and CDR2 are MNHNS and SASEGT. V was cut by 0 bases and J by 0 bases, with 8 bases left in between.

The rearrangement joins TRBV9 to TRBJ1-5, with TRBD1 as a possible D gene (5 bases). Trimming removed 3 bases from V and 6 bases from J, with 22 bases in between. The germline V gene has CDR1 SGDLS and CDR2 YYNGEE. CDR3 length equals 17 residues. In nucleotides, the CDR3 is TGTGCCAGCAGCGCGGGGTCACTCGGGGCGGGTCGTCAGCCCCAGCATTTT. This codes for CASSAGSLGAGRQPQHF.

This chain connects TRBV9 to TRBJ1-2, with 9 nucleotides matching TRBD1. The CDR3 has 16 residues. Germline assignment: CDR1 SGDLS and CDR2 YYNGEE. V shed 4 bases, J shed 0 bases, and the junction held 7 bases outside the gene matches. CDR3: CASSPGQGGPNYGYTF. CDR3 nucleotides: TGTGCCAGCAGCCCGGGACAGGGTGGCCCTAACTATGGCTACACCTTC. Full variable domain (missing parts from reference TRBV9 and TRBJ1-2): DSGVTQTPKHLITATGQRVTLRCSPRSGDLSVYWYQQSLDQGLQFLIQYYNGEERAKGNILERFSAQQFPDLHSELNLSSLELGDSALYFCASSPGQGGPNYGYTFGSGTRLTVV.

For the CDR3, the DNA is TGTGCCAGCAGTGACCCTGGCGGCGGGAACACAGATACGCAGTATTTT. It specifies CASSDPGGGNTDTQYF. The chain uses TRBV6-1 and TRBJ2-3; tentatively, D is TRBD2 (6 bases). The ends were cut back, 3 bases at V and 2 bases at J, with 15 bases in the middle. CDR1 and CDR2 (germline): MNHNS, SASEGT. The CDR3 has 16 residues.

The chain combines TRBV4-1 with TRBJ1-5; D might be TRBD1 (5 bases). V dropped 3 bases and J dropped 3 bases, with 15 bases sitting between them. CDR3 length: 16 amino acids. CDR1 MGHRA and CDR2 YSYEKL come from the germline V gene. CDR3 coding DNA: TGCGCCAGCAGCCACCCTAGCCGACAGCCCAATCAGCCCCAGCATTTT. This codes for CASSHPSRQPNQPQHF.